The 22 T cell receptor beta chains in this list originate from one sample, sequenced in a study of T cell responses to AZD1222 COVID-19 vaccine (dated by TCRdb to the early 2020s). Interpreted using the paper, the time point label stands for: sample from adult after SARS-CoV-2 infection, after symptom onset. Library creation used the immunoSEQ multiplex PCR assay. Drawn from immuneACCESS, this table holds only the in-frame rearrangements with V and J called that TCRdb kept. Clones are partly lost; checked studies trace under half to an unresolved V gene and leave the rest unexplained. Counted in this sample were about 150,000 clones; around 85% of them appeared once. Clones ranked in the top ten supply 5.5% to 8.5% of the sample. The source material was peripheral blood, sampled after recovery from COVID-19. The receptors shown here come from an adult who had recovered from COVID-19.

The chain uses TRBV5-6 and TRBJ2-5; perhaps TRBD2 as D (6 bases). Germline loops: CDR1 SGHDT, CDR2 YYEEEE. Trimming stripped 4 bases from V and 4 bases from J, with 11 bases between. CDR3 size: 13 residues. CDR3 DNA: TGTGCCAGCAGCCTGGGGGGTAGAGAGACCCAGTACTTC. It translates to CASSLGGRETQYF.

This clone was detected ten times or more. The chain carries TRBV5-4 and TRBJ2-5; D gene ambiguous. V lost 1 base and J lost 4, with 5 bases in between. This CDR3 comprises 12 residues. Germline CDR1 reads SGHNT; CDR2 reads YYREEE (reference sequence). CDR3 residues: CASSLTAETQYF. The CDR3 DNA reads as TGTGCCAGCAGCTTGACAGCAGAGACCCAGTACTTC.

The chain links TRBV5-1 to TRBJ1-5; D ambiguous. V dropped 3 bases and J dropped 7 bases, with 26 bases sitting between them. Germline V lookup: CDR1 SGHRS, CDR2 YFSETQ. This CDR3 has 18 residues. The chain's CDR3 is CASSYGPSHSNPGQPQHF. In DNA, the CDR3 is TGCGCCAGCAGCTATGGACCTAGCCACTCCAACCCGGGACAGCCCCAGCATTTT.

In regard to this clone: This may arise from a read error, as a much more abundant clone is one base away. The V call is TRBV5-5, the J call TRBJ1-1, with unresolved D. V was trimmed by 0 bases and J by 1 base, leaving 4 bases between them. Germline CDR1 and CDR2: SGHKS and YYEKEE (reference sequence). The CDR3 sequence is 13 residues long. CDR3 in DNA: TGTGCCAGCAGCTTGGGGGGGAACACTGAAGCTTTCTTT. Amino acid sequence: CASSLGGNTEAFF.

The chain uses TRBV24-1 and TRBJ2-7; no reliable D call. The CDR3 has 13 amino acids. Germline V CDR1 and CDR2: KGHDR, SFDVKD. V was cut by 7 bases and J by 2 bases, with 11 bases left in between. The CDR3 DNA sequence: TGTGCCACCAGCGACTCTCGGGCCTACGAGCAGTACTTC. Protein sequence: CATSDSRAYEQYF.

The gene calls are TRBV24-1 and TRBJ2-3; the match to TRBD1 covers 8 bases. The CDR3 covers 16 residues. After removal of 0 bases from V and 6 bases from J, the junction contained 7 bases not matched to a gene. The germline CDR1 and CDR2 sequences are KGHDR and SFDVKD. CDR3 sequence: CATSDLTGQVPDTQYF. In nucleotides, the CDR3 is TGTGCCACCAGTGATTTGACGGGACAGGTACCGGATACGCAGTATTTT.

This sequence joins TRBV6-4 and TRBJ2-1, with unresolved D. This CDR3 has 12 residues. Germline V gene sequence: CDR1 MRHNA, CDR2 SNTAGT. Trimming shortened V by 0 bases and J by 12 bases, and 9 bases separated the two germline ends. CDR3 loop: CASSDSGLGQFF. The CDR3 DNA sequence: TGTGCCAGCAGTGACTCTGGTCTCGGGCAGTTCTTC.

CDR3 sequence reads: CASSQVDRGGNQPQHF. The DNA of the CDR3 is TGTGCCAGCAGCCAAGTCGACAGGGGGGGAAATCAGCCCCAGCATTTT. The chain employs TRBV4-2 and TRBJ1-5, with 9 bases matching TRBD1. The CDR3 runs 16 residues. Germline CDR1 reads LGHNA; CDR2 reads YNFKEQ. Unmatched junction bases numbered 5, after V lost 1 base and J lost 4 bases.

The gene calls are TRBV19 and TRBJ2-5; 12 nucleotides agree with TRBD2. Germline CDR1 reads LNHDA; CDR2 reads SQIVND (reference sequence). Trimming took 4 bases from V and 7 from J; bases not matched to a gene: 10. The CDR3 is 16 amino acids. The CDR3 sequence: CASSTELAGGFGTQYF. The CDR3 bases are TGTGCCAGTAGTACGGAACTAGCGGGAGGCTTTGGGACCCAGTACTTC.

The V gene is TRBV28, the J gene TRBJ2-7, with 7 bases lining up with TRBD1. The J segment lost 1 base and the V segment lost 7 bases, leaving 16 bases of the junction unmatched. The CDR3 contains 17 residues. Germline V gene data show CDR1 as MDHEN and CDR2 as SYDVKM. The CDR3 spells CASITRDRVSGSYEQYF. The CDR3 coding sequence is TGTGCCAGCATTACCCGGGACAGAGTATCCGGGTCCTACGAGCAGTACTTC.

The chain has TRBV1 and TRBJ2-3; the D call TRBD2 from the table was never checked on the DNA. TRBV1 is annotated as a pseudogene. CDR3 size: 20 residues. CDR3 residues: CTSSQDGDSGQSMSTDTQYF. CDR3 DNA: TGCACCAGCAGCCAAGATGGGGATAGCGGACAAAGCATGAGTACAGATACGCAGTATTTT.

This chain joins TRBV7-8 and TRBJ1-1; 12 nucleotides align to TRBD1. Per the germline V gene, CDR1 is SGHVS and CDR2 is FQNEAQ. J lost 5 bases, V lost 2 bases, and 9 bases had no gene match. CDR3 length equals 17 residues. DNA of the CDR3: TGTGCCAGCAGCTTACTCGGGACAGGGGGCGCATGGACTGAAGCTTTCTTT. Translation: CASSLLGTGGAWTEAFF.

V is TRBV10-1 and J is TRBJ1-1, with unresolved D. V lost 5 bases and J lost 1, with 14 bases in between. Germline loops: CDR1 WNHNN, CDR2 SYGVQD (reference sequence). The CDR3 extends over 15 amino acids. The CDR3 DNA follows: TGCGCCAGCAGTCCTTCTGGGCAGTCGAACACTGAAGCTTTCTTT. This codes for CASSPSGQSNTEAFF.

This chain joins TRBV5-1 and TRBJ1-3; no clear D gene. V was cut by 0 bases and J by 0 bases, with 10 bases left in between. This CDR3 comprises 16 residues. Looked up from germline, CDR1 is SGHRS and CDR2 is YFSETQ. CDR3 sequence: CASSLVARTSGNTIYF. The DNA for the CDR3 is TGCGCCAGCAGCTTGGTCGCCAGGACCTCTGGAAACACCATATATTTT.

The rearrangement uses TRBV11-2 and TRBJ1-3; maybe TRBD1 (6 bases). This CDR3 has 13 amino acids. Germline CDR1 and CDR2: SGHAT and FQNNGV. V lost 1 base and J 8 bases, leaving 9 bases between the germline ends. The CDR3 is CASSLVPGDTIYF. CDR3 nucleotides: TGTGCCAGCAGCTTAGTCCCAGGGGACACCATATATTTT.

This clone was detected only once. The chain has TRBV4-3 and TRBJ2-3; TRBD2 matches 10 bases. Trimming took 1 base from V and 11 from J; bases not matched to a gene: 12. CDR3 length: 16 residues. Germline CDR1 LGHNA, CDR2 YSLEER. The CDR3: CASSQGPPRAGGRQYF. In nucleotides, the CDR3 is TGCGCCAGCAGCCAAGGGCCTCCCAGAGCGGGGGGGAGGCAGTATTTT.

In DNA form, the CDR3 reads TGTGCCAGCAGCCCCAAGGGGGTGAAGCAGTACTTC. Translating it yields CASSPKGVKQYF. The V gene is TRBV14, the J gene TRBJ2-7; tentative D call: TRBD1 (6 bases). The V and J ends lost 4 bases and 8 bases respectively, with 12 bases between them. This CDR3 spans 12 amino acids. Germline V gene sequence: CDR1 SGHDN, CDR2 FVKESK.

The rearrangement uses TRBV4-1 and TRBJ2-4, with D hard to call. The length of the CDR3 is 15 residues. Trimming removed 2 bases at V and 5 bases at J, with 13 bases between. In germline, CDR1 is MGHRA, CDR2 YSYEKL. The CDR3 region is CASSQFYLDQNIQYF. The CDR3, as DNA: TGCGCCAGCAGCCAATTTTACCTTGACCAAAACATTCAGTACTTC.

The chain has TRBV9 and TRBJ2-3, with 8 bases matching TRBD2. Germline V lookup: CDR1 SGDLS, CDR2 YYNGEE. This CDR3 region has 16 residues. The V segment lost 4 bases and the J segment 4 bases; nucleotides outside the gene matches: 11. The CDR3 loop reads CASSPPSAGGADTQYF. CDR3 nucleotides: TGTGCCAGCAGCCCCCCCTCGGCGGGAGGAGCAGATACGCAGTATTTT.

The V gene is TRBV6-1, the J gene TRBJ2-1; TRBD2 matches 9 bases. With 6 bases clipped from V and 10 bases from J, the junction kept 13 bases outside the gene matches. Germline lookup yields CDR1 MNHNS and CDR2 SASEGT. CDR3 length: 15 residues. DNA for the CDR3: TGTGCCAGCAGGGACTCTAGCGGGACCTGGAGGGAGCAGTTCTTC. Protein sequence: CASRDSSGTWREQFF.

The CDR3 here is CASTILRQGGSYEQYF. CDR3 bases: TGTGCCAGCACCATCCTACGACAGGGTGGGTCCTACGAGCAGTACTTC. The chain is built from TRBV27 and TRBJ2-7; TRBD1 matches 7 bases. The CDR3 loop spans 16 amino acids. Germline V gene sequence: CDR1 MNHEY, CDR2 SMNVEV (reference sequence). Losses at the gene ends were 7 bases for V and 1 base for J; bases not matched to a gene: 13.

J is TRBJ2-1 and V is TRBV2; the match to TRBD1 covers 12 bases. Germline V gives CDR1 SNHLY, CDR2 FYNNEI. CDR3 length equals 17 residues. The V and J ends lost 4 bases and 16 bases, in that order; junction bases with no gene match: 20. CDR3 amino acids: CASSVPPGQGAGGSDFF. Here the CDR3 DNA reads TGTGCCAGCAGTGTCCCTCCGGGACAGGGGGCTGGCGGGAGCGATTTCTTC. The variable domain in full, completed from reference TRBV2 and TRBJ2-1, reads EPEVTQTPSHQVTQMGQEVILRCVPISNHLYFYWYRQILGQKVEFLVSFYNNEISEKSEIFDDQFSVERPDGSNFTLKIRSTKLEDSAMYFCASSVPPGQGAGGSDFFGPGTRLTVL.